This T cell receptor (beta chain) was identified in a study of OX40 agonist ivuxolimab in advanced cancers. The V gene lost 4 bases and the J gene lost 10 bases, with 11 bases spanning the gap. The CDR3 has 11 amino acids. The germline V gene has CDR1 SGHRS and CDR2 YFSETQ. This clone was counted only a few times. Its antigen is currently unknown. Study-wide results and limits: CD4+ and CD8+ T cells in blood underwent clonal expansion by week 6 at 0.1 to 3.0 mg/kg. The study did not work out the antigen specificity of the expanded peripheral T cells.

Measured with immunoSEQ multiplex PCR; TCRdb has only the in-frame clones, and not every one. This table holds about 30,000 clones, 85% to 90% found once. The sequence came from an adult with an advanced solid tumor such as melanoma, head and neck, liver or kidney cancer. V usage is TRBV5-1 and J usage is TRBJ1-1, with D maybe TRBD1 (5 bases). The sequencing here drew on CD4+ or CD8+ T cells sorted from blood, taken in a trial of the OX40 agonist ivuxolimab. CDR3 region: CASSPGTGAFF. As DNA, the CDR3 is TGCGCCAGCAGCCCGGGGACCGGAGCTTTCTTT.